The present T cell receptor (beta chain) was sequenced within a study of cytomegalovirus exposure and HLA in healthy donors. The PCR employed 60 Vbeta primers together with 13 Jbeta primers. The assay was immunoSEQ multiplex PCR, and TCRdb's table has in-frame clones only and misses some. The data contain nearly 110,000 clones, around three quarters of them seen just once; the ten biggest clones take up roughly 6%. Study-wide findings and caveats: A later analysis appeared to link common viral pathogens to several of the most significant clusters. Immune exposure was documented only through CMV serostatus. Both high specificity and high sensitivity reportedly marked the classifier's diagnosis of cytomegalovirus status. The authors enumerated around 150 TCR beta chains as linked to cytomegalovirus.

The CDR3 runs to 15 residues. CDR1 is SQVTM and CDR2 is ANQGSEA in the germline V gene. Comment on this clone: Its antigen is not known.

The sequence was collected from a woman aged 45-60 years in good health and CMV-seropositive. The chain recombines TRBV29-1 with TRBJ2-5; 8 bases are shared with TRBD1. The last part of the DNA fits TRBJ2-7 better; the J call may be wrong. The specimen was PBMCs. In nucleotides, the CDR3 is TGCAGCGTATCTAGGCGGACAGGGAGTCTGTCCGAGCAGTACTTC. This translates into CSVSRRTGSLSEQYF.